The rows below give T cell receptor beta chains drawn from one sample of a study of blood T cells in healthy people across ages. TCRdb re-derived calls from the 5' RACE reads in MiXCR, one entry per CDR3 protein. This sample has 850,000 or so distinct CDR3 sequences, with less than 35% found just once. Sequencing was performed on blood. These receptors all come from an elderly woman in good health. Both conserved end residues are part of each CDR3. A D gene is named only where the DNA matches it firmly. Rows give clone size only sometimes, using once, few, many, or a class for an expanded clone.

v_gene	j_gene	d_gene	abundance	CDR3nt	CDR3aa
TRBV4-3	TRBJ2-4	-	many	TGCGCCAGCAGCCTTTCGGACTCTACGTTAGCCAAAAACATTCAGTACTTC	CASSLSDSTLAKNIQYF
TRBV11-2	TRBJ2-1	TRBD2	-	TGTGCCAGCAGCTTAGCTTCTAGCGGAACCTACGGTGAGCAGTTCTTC	CASSLASSGTYGEQFF
TRBV18	TRBJ1-4	TRBD1	-	TGTGCCAGCTCACTCCCGGGAGGGGGCAATGAAAAACTGTTTTTT	CASSLPGGGNEKLFF
TRBV7-2	TRBJ2-1	-	many	TGTGCCAGCAGAACCCCAGGGAGTTCCAATGAGCAGTTCTTC	CASRTPGSSNEQFF
TRBV29-1	TRBJ2-2	TRBD2	-	TGCAGCGTTAAGCGGGGGGGCTCCGGGGAGCTGTTTTTT	CSVKRGGSGELFF
TRBV19	TRBJ2-1	-	few	TGTGCCAGTAGTGTACCGTTGAGTGAGCAGTTCTTC	CASSVPLSEQFF
TRBV3-1	TRBJ1-1	-	-	TGTGCCAGCAGCCAAGCCCGGACAGTTAGGAAAGCTTTCTTT	CASSQARTVRKAFF
TRBV5-1	TRBJ2-7	TRBD2	-	TGCGCCAGCAGCTCCCCGGGCTCCGGGAGGTACGAGCAGTACTTC	CASSSPGSGRYEQYF
TRBV3-1	TRBJ1-5	-	many	TGTGCCAGCAGCCAAGACCACAATCAGCCCCAGCATTTT	CASSQDHNQPQHF
TRBV5-1	TRBJ2-3	TRBD2	many	TGCGCCAGCAGCAGATTAGCGGGGGACCTCACAGATACGCAGTATTTT	CASSRLAGDLTDTQYF
TRBV6-2/TRBV6-3	TRBJ1-1	-	-	TGTGCCAGCAGTTGGGCAGAACTGAACACTGAAGCTTTCTTT	CASSWAELNTEAFF
TRBV10-3	TRBJ2-6	-	many	TGTGCCATCAGTGAGCCGAACTCTGGGGCCAACGTCCTGACTTTC	CAISEPNSGANVLTF
TRBV27	TRBJ2-5	-	-	TGTGCCAGCACCGTAGACCCGACAGGGCGGGGGACCCAGTACTTC	CASTVDPTGRGTQYF
TRBV4-3	TRBJ1-2	-	few	TGCGCCAGCAGCCAGGATTACCCCGGAGGTGGTGGCTACACCTTC	CASSQDYPGGGGYTF
TRBV6-2/TRBV6-3	TRBJ2-7	-	-	TGTGCCAGCACCGAGGGGCAGGGGAAGTACGAGCAGTACTTC	CASTEGQGKYEQYF
TRBV7-2	TRBJ2-4	-	many	TGTGCCAGCAGCTCACCAGGCTTTCCAGCGAGGAACATTCAGTACTTC	CASSSPGFPARNIQYF
TRBV6-2/TRBV6-3	TRBJ1-2	-	many	TGTGCCAGCAGTTTTCCGCCTCGCGGCCCGGGCTACACCTTC	CASSFPPRGPGYTF
TRBV20-1	TRBJ2-4	-	many	TGCAGTGTTGTAAGTGGTTACATTCAGTACTTC	CSVVSGYIQYF
TRBV6-6	TRBJ2-7	-	-	TGTGCCAGCAGTTGGTCTGACGGGGGCGAATACGAGCAGTACTTC	CASSWSDGGEYEQYF
TRBV19	TRBJ2-1	TRBD2	-	TGTGCCAGTACCTCCCCAGCGGGGGGTAACAATGAGCAGTTCTTC	CASTSPAGGNNEQFF
TRBV5-4	TRBJ2-5	-	-	TGTGCCAGCAGCTGGGGGGGCAGGGGTCAAGAGACCCAGTACTTC	CASSWGGRGQETQYF
TRBV4-3	TRBJ2-6	-	many	TGCGCCAGCAGCCAAGATAACACTGGTTCTGGGGCCAACGTCCTGACTTTC	CASSQDNTGSGANVLTF
TRBV7-8	TRBJ2-4	-	many	TGTGCCAGCAGCTTAGGTAAACGCCAGCCTCCGGCCAAAAACATTCAGTACTTC	CASSLGKRQPPAKNIQYF
TRBV5-1	TRBJ1-6	TRBD1	few	TGCGCCAGCAGCCCCGTGGACAGGGCCTTTCTCAGCTCCTATAATTCACCCCTCCACTTT	CASSPVDRAFLSSYNSPLHF
TRBV6-1	TRBJ1-1	TRBD1	-	TGTGCCAGCAGATTGGGACAGGGAGAGTTGTACACTGAAGCTTTCTTT	CASRLGQGELYTEAFF